This T cell receptor (beta chain) stems from a study of cytomegalovirus exposure and HLA in healthy donors. The study, taken as a whole, reports: Specificity of three CMV-associated chains for CMV antigens was verified in vitro.

V lost 5 bases, J lost 6 bases, and 9 bases stayed unmatched. This CDR3 has 15 amino acids. Germline values: CDR1 SEHNR, CDR2 FQNEAQ (reference sequence). In the case of this clone: What it binds is unknown.

The PCR made use of 60 Vbeta and 13 Jbeta primers. TCRdb's copy holds only in-frame clones and misses some; the assay was immunoSEQ multiplex PCR. The table lists roughly 150,000 clones, approximately 80% of them singletons, with less than 5% in the top ten. This sequence joins TRBV7-9 and TRBJ1-4; 7 bases align to TRBD1. The sequenced sample consisted of PBMCs. The receptor was derived from a male donor in good health and CMV-seronegative. In nucleotides, the CDR3 is TGTGCCAGCAGCCCCTACAGGGGCGCAGATGAAAAACTGTTTTTT. Translated, it gives CASSPYRGADEKLFF.